A selection of T cell receptor beta chains follows, all from one sample in a study of T-cell reconstitution after alpha-beta-depleted transplantation in children. TCRdb re-called the PCR reads with MiXCR, one entry per CDR3 protein. The table shows 750,000 to 950,000 distinct CDR3 sequences, with 16% occurring only once. Sequencing used PBMCs, mostly from graft donor cells, obtained 360 days after TCRalphabeta/CD19-depleted stem cell transplant. Receptor source: a male patient aged 10 to 17 who had a stem cell transplant for acute lymphoblastic leukemia, so the T cells may come from the graft donor. The CDR3 runs from the conserved cysteine through the conserved F or W. The D gene is left open where the match is weak. Size is omitted from some rows. Given values are once, few, many or a class for expanded clones.

V,D,J,size,CDR3,DNA
TRBV29-1,NA,TRBJ2-3,few,CSVRARVRSTDTQYF,TGCAGCGTTAGGGCCAGGGTTAGATCCACAGATACGCAGTATTTT
TRBV4-1,TRBD2,TRBJ2-7,NA,CASSLYVAGGFYEQYF,TGCGCCAGCAGCCTTTACGTAGCGGGAGGATTCTACGAGCAGTACTTC
TRBV11-1,NA,TRBJ1-1,NA,CASSLAAADSFF,TGTGCCAGCAGCTTAGCGGCGGCTGACTCTTTCTTT
TRBV5-1,TRBD2,TRBJ2-7,NA,CASSLPLPRVAGKYEQYF,TGCGCCAGCAGCTTGCCCCTTCCCCGAGTAGCGGGAAAGTACGAGCAGTACTTC
TRBV14,NA,TRBJ2-7,few,CASSHLAGIADEQYF,TGTGCCAGCAGCCACTTAGCCGGGATTGCCGACGAGCAGTACTTC
TRBV18,NA,TRBJ2-4,few,CASSPPLGVGNIQYF,TGTGCCAGCTCACCACCGTTGGGAGTTGGGAACATTCAGTACTTC
TRBV12-3/TRBV12-4,TRBD1,TRBJ2-7,few,CASRGTASYEQYF,TGTGCCAGCAGGGGGACAGCCTCCTACGAGCAGTACTTC
TRBV7-9,NA,TRBJ2-5,NA,CASSPPRTRGRETQYF,TGTGCCAGCAGCCCCCCGCGGACGAGAGGAAGAGAGACCCAGTACTTC
TRBV18,TRBD1,TRBJ1-2,once,CASHRYRGPNYGYTF,TGTGCCAGCCACCGTTACAGGGGGCCTAACTATGGCTACACCTTC
TRBV5-8,NA,TRBJ1-1,NA,CASSFVSGITEAFF,TGTGCCAGCAGCTTTGTATCTGGCATCACTGAAGCTTTCTTT
TRBV20-1,TRBD1,TRBJ1-3,few,CSATGKGAAGNTIYF,TGCAGTGCCACAGGAAAGGGGGCGGCTGGAAACACCATATATTTT
TRBV6-5,TRBD1,TRBJ2-2,many,CASLRTGNTGELFF,TGTGCCAGCTTACGGACAGGCAACACCGGGGAGCTGTTTTTT
TRBV12-3/TRBV12-4,TRBD2,TRBJ2-1,few,CASSLWREGLNEQFF,TGTGCCAGCAGTTTATGGCGGGAGGGCCTCAATGAGCAGTTCTTC
TRBV10-3,NA,TRBJ2-6,few,CAIHTSGANVLTF,TGTGCCATCCACACCTCTGGGGCCAACGTCCTGACTTTC
TRBV5-6,NA,TRBJ2-2,many,CASSSFLDIPGELFF,TGTGCCAGCAGCTCATTCCTTGACATCCCCGGGGAGCTGTTTTTT
TRBV27,NA,TRBJ1-1,few,CASSFLGSGTEAFF,TGTGCCAGCAGTTTTCTAGGGAGTGGAACTGAAGCTTTCTTT
TRBV5-1,NA,TRBJ2-2,NA,CASSRDPGDGELFF,TGCGCCAGCAGCCGGGACCCCGGGGACGGGGAGCTGTTTTTT
TRBV12-3/TRBV12-4,NA,TRBJ2-3,few,CASSWREVRDTQYF,TGTGCCAGCAGTTGGAGGGAGGTCAGGGATACGCAGTATTTT
TRBV5-1,NA,TRBJ2-7,once,CASILGSSASYEQYF,TGCGCCAGCATCTTGGGGTCTAGCGCGTCCTACGAGCAGTACTTC
TRBV29-1,NA,TRBJ2-1,NA,CSAYSVNEQFF,TGCAGCGCCTACAGCGTCAATGAGCAGTTCTTC
TRBV5-1,TRBD1,TRBJ2-1,NA,CASSLTGTGGLDEQFF,TGCGCCAGCAGCTTGACCGGGACAGGGGGTTTGGATGAGCAGTTCTTC
TRBV29-1,NA,TRBJ2-1,NA,CSVEKLDNEQFF,TGCAGCGTTGAGAAGCTGGACAATGAGCAGTTCTTC
TRBV20-1,NA,TRBJ1-5,few,CSARGDIHNQPQHF,TGCAGTGCTAGAGGGGACATACACAATCAGCCCCAGCATTTT
TRBV11-3,NA,TRBJ2-3,NA,CASSSWTADTQYF,TGTGCCAGCAGCTCCTGGACTGCAGATACGCAGTATTTT
TRBV18,NA,TRBJ2-7,few,CASSPQRASSYEQYF,TGTGCCAGCTCACCACAGCGAGCAAGCTCCTACGAGCAGTACTTC
TRBV18,TRBD1,TRBJ2-5,NA,CASSGRQGVLKTQYF,TGTGCCAGCTCAGGCCGACAGGGGGTTTTGAAGACCCAGTACTTC
TRBV24-1,NA,TRBJ1-1,NA,CATSDFLRSRGANTEAFF,TGTGCCACCAGTGATTTTTTACGGAGTCGGGGGGCGAACACTGAAGCTTTCTTT
TRBV7-9,TRBD2,TRBJ2-1,NA,CASSFGIAGGPTQFF,TGTGCCAGCAGCTTTGGCATAGCGGGAGGGCCTACGCAGTTCTTC
TRBV7-2,TRBD2,TRBJ2-7,NA,CASSLVASGSSSYEQYF,TGTGCCAGCAGCTTAGTGGCTAGCGGGTCAAGCTCCTACGAGCAGTACTTC
TRBV6-5,NA,TRBJ2-7,many,CASSPFPYEQYF,TGTGCCAGCAGTCCGTTCCCCTACGAGCAGTACTTC
TRBV4-1,NA,TRBJ2-1,NA,CASSLLGASYNEQFF,TGCGCCAGCAGCCTCCTAGGGGCCTCCTACAATGAGCAGTTCTTC
TRBV20-1,TRBD1,TRBJ2-7,NA,CSARKDRGSEQYF,TGCAGTGCTAGAAAGGACAGGGGTTCCGAGCAGTACTTC
TRBV29-1,NA,TRBJ2-7,few,CSVLIRSSYEQYF,TGCAGCGTTCTGATAAGGAGCTCCTACGAGCAGTACTTC
TRBV12-3/TRBV12-4,NA,TRBJ2-2,few,CASSLPIIFTGELFF,TGTGCCAGCAGCCTCCCCATTATCTTCACCGGGGAGCTGTTTTTT
TRBV29-1,NA,TRBJ2-7,NA,CSVGTVGKSYEQYF,TGCAGCGTTGGGACGGTCGGCAAATCCTACGAGCAGTACTTC
TRBV11-2,TRBD2,TRBJ2-1,NA,CASSLGLAGAMFEQFF,TGTGCCAGCAGCTTGGGACTAGCGGGAGCGATGTTTGAGCAGTTCTTC
TRBV5-1,TRBD2,TRBJ2-1,NA,CASSSQPRREIPKQFF,TGCGCCAGCAGCTCACAACCGAGGCGGGAGATCCCAAAGCAGTTCTTC
TRBV5-4,NA,TRBJ2-7,NA,CASSSLRDGNSYEQYF,TGTGCCAGCAGCTCGCTCCGGGACGGAAACTCCTACGAGCAGTACTTC
TRBV12-3/TRBV12-4,NA,TRBJ1-3,once,CASTKRRGPGNTIYF,TGTGCCAGCACCAAACGACGGGGCCCGGGAAACACCATATATTTT
TRBV12-3/TRBV12-4,TRBD1,TRBJ2-3,few,CASSFEQGANTDTQYF,TGTGCCAGCAGTTTTGAACAGGGGGCCAACACAGATACGCAGTATTTT